This T cell receptor (beta chain) was profiled in a study of T cell repertoires in cytomegalovirus infection. Study summary: Recently identified HLA-C-restricted CMV epitopes were among the peptides used. It was the public TCR beta signatures that indicated both CMV infection and matching HLA type.

On this clonotype: The antigen remains undetermined.

Study outcomes and limitations: There were HLA-C-restricted CMV-specific TCR beta clonotypes dominating the ex vivo response. Summed frequency of shared TCR beta families picked out CMV carriers who also had the relevant HLA.

CDR3 length: 15 amino acids. V shed 1 base and J shed 1 base, with 9 bases lying between them. Germline V lookup: CDR1 SNHLY, CDR2 FYNNEI. TCRdb analysed the reads with MiXCR anew, one entry per CDR3 protein. This sample has approximately 350,000 distinct CDR3 sequences, with roughly 36% found just once. The sequence derives from a human donor in good health (CMV status not recorded). Some clones in this sample may be carry-over from other donors' samples. Specimen: cultured PBMCs, collected from culture after CMV antigen stimulation. The chain combines TRBV2 with TRBJ2-3, with TRBD1 as a possible D gene (6 bases). In DNA form, the CDR3 reads TGTGCCAGCAGTGAAGATTGGACAGGCACAGATACGCAGTATTTT. Its protein product is CASSEDWTGTDTQYF.